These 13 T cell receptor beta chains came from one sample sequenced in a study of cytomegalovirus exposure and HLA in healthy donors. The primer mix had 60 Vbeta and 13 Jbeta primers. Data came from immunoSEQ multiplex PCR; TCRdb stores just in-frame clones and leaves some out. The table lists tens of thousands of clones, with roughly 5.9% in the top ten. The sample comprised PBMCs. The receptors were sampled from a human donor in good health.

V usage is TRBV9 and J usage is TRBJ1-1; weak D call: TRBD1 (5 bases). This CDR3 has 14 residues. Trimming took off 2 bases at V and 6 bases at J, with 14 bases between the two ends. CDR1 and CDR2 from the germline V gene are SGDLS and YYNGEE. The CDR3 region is CASSVLGGAAEAFF. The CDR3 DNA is TGTGCCAGCAGCGTTCTAGGTGGGGCTGCTGAAGCTTTCTTT.

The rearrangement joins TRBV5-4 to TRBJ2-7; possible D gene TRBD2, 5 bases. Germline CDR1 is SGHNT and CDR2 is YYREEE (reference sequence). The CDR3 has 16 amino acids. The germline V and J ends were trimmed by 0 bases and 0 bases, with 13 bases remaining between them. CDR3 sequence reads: CASSLGPPGSSYEQYF. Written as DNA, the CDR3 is TGTGCCAGCAGCTTGGGTCCCCCGGGGTCCTCCTACGAGCAGTACTTC. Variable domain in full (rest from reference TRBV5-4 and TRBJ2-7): ETGVTQSPTHLIKTRGQQVTLRCSSQSGHNTVSWYQQALGQGPQFIFQYYREEENGRGNFPPRFSGLQFPNYSSELNVNALELDDSALYLCASSLGPPGSSYEQYFGPGTRLTVT.

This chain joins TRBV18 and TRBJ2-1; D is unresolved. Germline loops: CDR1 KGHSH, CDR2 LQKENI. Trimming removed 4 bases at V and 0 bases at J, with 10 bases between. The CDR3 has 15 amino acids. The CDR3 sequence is CASSRDTFSYNEQFF. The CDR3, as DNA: TGTGCCAGCTCACGCGACACTTTCTCCTACAATGAGCAGTTCTTC.

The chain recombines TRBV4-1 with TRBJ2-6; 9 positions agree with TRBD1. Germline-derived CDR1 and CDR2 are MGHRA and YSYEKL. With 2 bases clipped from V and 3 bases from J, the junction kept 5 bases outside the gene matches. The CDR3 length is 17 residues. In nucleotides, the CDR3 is TGCGCCAGCAGCCAAATACAGGGGGCAGTTGGGGCCAACGTCCTGACTTTC. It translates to CASSQIQGAVGANVLTF.

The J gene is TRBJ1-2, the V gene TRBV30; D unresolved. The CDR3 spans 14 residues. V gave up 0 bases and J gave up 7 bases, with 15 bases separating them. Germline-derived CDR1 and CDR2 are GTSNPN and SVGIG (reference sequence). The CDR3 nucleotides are TGTGCCTGGAGTGTTACAGCCCTTGTCATTGGCTACACCTTC. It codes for CAWSVTALVIGYTF.

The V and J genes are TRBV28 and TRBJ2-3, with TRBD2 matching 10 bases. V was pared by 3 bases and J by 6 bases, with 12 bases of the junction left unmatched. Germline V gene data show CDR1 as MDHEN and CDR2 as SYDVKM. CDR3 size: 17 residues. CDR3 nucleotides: TGTGCCAGCAGTTTGCTAGCGGGGGCCGCCGGGGGGGATACGCAGTATTTT. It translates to CASSLLAGAAGGDTQYF. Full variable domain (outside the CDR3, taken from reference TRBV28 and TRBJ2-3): DVKVTQSSRYLVKRTGEKVFLECVQDMDHENMFWYRQDPGLGLRLIYFSYDVKMKEKGDIPEGYSVSREKKERFSLILESASTNQTSMYLCASSLLAGAAGGDTQYFGPGTRLTVL.

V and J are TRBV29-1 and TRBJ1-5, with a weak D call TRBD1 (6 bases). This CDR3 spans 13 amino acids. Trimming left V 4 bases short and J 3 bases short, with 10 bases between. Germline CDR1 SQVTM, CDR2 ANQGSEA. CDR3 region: CSVGTANNQPQHF. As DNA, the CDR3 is TGCAGCGTTGGGACAGCCAACAATCAGCCCCAGCATTTT.

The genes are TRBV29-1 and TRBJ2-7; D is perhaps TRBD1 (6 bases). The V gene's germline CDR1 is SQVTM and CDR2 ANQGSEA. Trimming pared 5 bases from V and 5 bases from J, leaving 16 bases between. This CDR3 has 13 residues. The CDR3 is CSVTLQGVDEQYF. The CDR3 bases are TGCAGCGTTACCCTACAGGGAGTCGACGAGCAGTACTTC.

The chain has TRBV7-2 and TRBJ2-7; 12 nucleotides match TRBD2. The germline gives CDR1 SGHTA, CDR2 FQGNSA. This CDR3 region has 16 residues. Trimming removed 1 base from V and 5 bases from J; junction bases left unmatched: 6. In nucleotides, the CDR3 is TGTGCCAGCAGCTTAGGTCTAGCGGGGGGGCGAAACGAGCAGTACTTC. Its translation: CASSLGLAGGRNEQYF.

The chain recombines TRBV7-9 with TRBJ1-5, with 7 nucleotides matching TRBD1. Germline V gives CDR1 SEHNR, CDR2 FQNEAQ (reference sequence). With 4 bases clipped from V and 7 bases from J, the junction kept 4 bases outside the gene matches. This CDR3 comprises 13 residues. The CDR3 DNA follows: TGTGCCAGCAGCTCCCTAGGGGGCCAGCCCCAGCATTTT. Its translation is CASSSLGGQPQHF.

The CDR3 DNA follows: TGTGCCAGTAGTATGACTAGCGGCGACTACCGGAACGAGCAGTACTTC. It codes for CASSMTSGDYRNEQYF. The chain links TRBV19 to TRBJ2-7; 9 bases match TRBD2. The CDR3 spans 16 residues. V trimming: 3 bases; J trimming: 5 bases; junction bases outside the gene matches: 11. The germline CDR1 and CDR2 sequences are LNHDA and SQIVND (reference sequence).

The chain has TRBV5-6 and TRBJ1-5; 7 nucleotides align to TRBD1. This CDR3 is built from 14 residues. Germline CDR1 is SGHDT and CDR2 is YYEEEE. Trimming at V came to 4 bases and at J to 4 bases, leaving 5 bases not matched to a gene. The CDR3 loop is CASSLGQLNQPQHF. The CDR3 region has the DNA TGTGCCAGCAGCCTGGGACAGTTGAATCAGCCCCAGCATTTT.

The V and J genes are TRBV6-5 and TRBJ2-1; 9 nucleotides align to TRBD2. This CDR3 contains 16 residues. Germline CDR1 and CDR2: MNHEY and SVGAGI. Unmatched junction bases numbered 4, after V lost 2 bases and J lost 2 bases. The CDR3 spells CASSYRAGGTYNEQFF. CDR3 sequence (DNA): TGTGCCAGCAGTTACAGAGCGGGGGGAACCTACAATGAGCAGTTCTTC.